Listed below are T cell receptor beta chains from one sample, sequenced in a study of shared clonotypes between healthy human individuals. Assay used: immunoSEQ multiplex PCR; TCRdb lists only in-frame clones, some missing. Of some 510,000 clones listed, around 79% were seen once; the top ten hold 10% to 15%. Sequenced input: PBMCs. The receptors come from a woman between 40 and 50 years old in good health. Some clones in this sample may be carry-over from other donors' samples. Each CDR3 is given with its conserved first and last residue. The D gene is left open where the match is weak. Clone size is given for some rows only: seen once, a few or many times, or a class if the clone is expanded.

clone_size: NA; d_call: NA; j_call: TRBJ1-3; v_call: TRBV14; cdr3_aa: CASSQTFSGNTIYF; cdr3_nt: TGTGCCAGCAGCCAAACTTTCTCTGGAAACACCATATATTTT
clone_size: NA; d_call: TRBD2; j_call: TRBJ2-7; v_call: TRBV19; cdr3_aa: CASSLGTSGYEQYF; cdr3_nt: TGTGCCAGTAGCCTAGGGACTAGCGGTTACGAGCAGTACTTC
clone_size: NA; d_call: TRBD1; j_call: TRBJ2-5; v_call: TRBV6-5; cdr3_aa: CASSYMAGGRKETQYF; cdr3_nt: TGTGCCAGCAGTTACATGGCAGGGGGTCGGAAAGAGACCCAGTACTTC
clone_size: NA; d_call: NA; j_call: TRBJ2-5; v_call: TRBV7-2; cdr3_aa: CASSAILAGETQYF; cdr3_nt: TGTGCCAGCAGCGCAATACTAGCTGGGGAGACCCAGTACTTC
clone_size: NA; d_call: NA; j_call: TRBJ1-1; v_call: TRBV19; cdr3_aa: CASSINGIGNTEAFF; cdr3_nt: TGTGCCAGTAGTATCAATGGGATAGGGAACACTGAAGCTTTCTTT
clone_size: NA; d_call: TRBD1; j_call: TRBJ2-5; v_call: TRBV2; cdr3_aa: CASTPDRGHETQYF; cdr3_nt: TGTGCCAGCACCCCGGACAGGGGGCACGAGACCCAGTACTTC
clone_size: NA; d_call: NA; j_call: TRBJ1-5; v_call: TRBV6-6; cdr3_aa: CASSYIGAQPQHF; cdr3_nt: TGTGCCAGCAGTTACATCGGGGCCCAGCCCCAGCATTTT
clone_size: once; d_call: NA; j_call: TRBJ2-1; v_call: TRBV28; cdr3_aa: CASSFQAAEQFF; cdr3_nt: TGTGCCAGCAGTTTTCAAGCGGCTGAGCAGTTCTTC
clone_size: NA; d_call: TRBD2; j_call: TRBJ2-7; v_call: TRBV5-1; cdr3_aa: CASRSTSGSSYEQYF; cdr3_nt: TGCGCCAGCAGATCCACTAGCGGGAGCTCCTACGAGCAGTACTTC
clone_size: NA; d_call: NA; j_call: TRBJ1-5; v_call: TRBV28; cdr3_aa: CASSFIRSQPQHF; cdr3_nt: TGTGCCAGCAGTTTTATTAGGAGTCAGCCCCAGCATTTT
clone_size: NA; d_call: NA; j_call: TRBJ2-2; v_call: TRBV5-1; cdr3_aa: CASRQPRTPNTGELFF; cdr3_nt: TGCGCCAGCCGACAGCCGAGGACCCCGAACACCGGGGAGCTGTTTTTT
clone_size: NA; d_call: NA; j_call: TRBJ2-5; v_call: TRBV19; cdr3_aa: CASSMNGAGWKETQYF; cdr3_nt: TGTGCCAGTAGTATGAACGGGGCAGGTTGGAAAGAGACCCAGTACTTC
clone_size: NA; d_call: TRBD2; j_call: TRBJ2-7; v_call: TRBV18; cdr3_aa: CASSLGLAEIGYEQYF; cdr3_nt: TGTGCCAGCTCACTTGGACTAGCGGAGATAGGATACGAGCAGTACTTC
clone_size: NA; d_call: NA; j_call: TRBJ2-2; v_call: TRBV29-1; cdr3_aa: CSVTGVLNTGELFF; cdr3_nt: TGCAGCGTCACAGGTGTCTTGAACACCGGGGAGCTGTTTTTT
clone_size: NA; d_call: NA; j_call: TRBJ2-1; v_call: TRBV6-4; cdr3_aa: CASSDSATPSNEQFF; cdr3_nt: TGTGCCAGCAGTGATTCAGCTACGCCATCCAATGAGCAGTTCTTC
clone_size: NA; d_call: TRBD2; j_call: TRBJ2-3; v_call: TRBV6-4; cdr3_aa: CASSDSVGGAATQYF; cdr3_nt: TGTGCCAGCAGTGACTCGGTGGGAGGGGCCGCTACGCAGTATTTT
clone_size: NA; d_call: NA; j_call: TRBJ1-5; v_call: TRBV18; cdr3_aa: CASSPAGARNQPQHF; cdr3_nt: TGTGCCAGCTCACCCGCGGGGGCAAGAAATCAGCCCCAGCATTTT
clone_size: NA; d_call: TRBD1; j_call: TRBJ1-2; v_call: TRBV2; cdr3_aa: CASSQGAGYGYTF; cdr3_nt: TGTGCCAGCAGTCAGGGGGCCGGGTATGGCTACACCTTC
clone_size: NA; d_call: NA; j_call: TRBJ2-2; v_call: TRBV6-1; cdr3_aa: CASSEPLGAYGTGELFF; cdr3_nt: TGTGCCAGCAGTGAACCCCTGGGGGCGTATGGCACCGGGGAGCTGTTTTTT
clone_size: few; d_call: NA; j_call: TRBJ1-1; v_call: TRBV29-1; cdr3_aa: CSANRGIGNTEAFF; cdr3_nt: TGCAGCGCCAATAGGGGAATTGGGAACACTGAAGCTTTCTTT
clone_size: once; d_call: TRBD2; j_call: TRBJ2-3; v_call: TRBV28; cdr3_aa: CASSLGGLAVSTDTQYF; cdr3_nt: TGTGCCAGCAGTTTAGGGGGACTAGCAGTTAGCACAGATACGCAGTATTTT
clone_size: NA; d_call: TRBD2; j_call: TRBJ2-3; v_call: TRBV7-6; cdr3_aa: CASSPTSGRAGLVTQYF; cdr3_nt: TGTGCCAGCAGCCCGACTAGCGGGAGGGCCGGGCTTGTTACGCAGTATTTT
clone_size: few; d_call: TRBD1; j_call: TRBJ2-4; v_call: TRBV15; cdr3_aa: CATSVGQGVAKNIQYF; cdr3_nt: TGTGCCACCAGCGTGGGACAGGGGGTAGCCAAAAACATTCAGTACTTC
clone_size: NA; d_call: NA; j_call: TRBJ2-7; v_call: TRBV28; cdr3_aa: CASSLGTSSEQYF; cdr3_nt: TGTGCCAGCAGTTTAGGAACAAGCTCCGAGCAGTACTTC
clone_size: few; d_call: NA; j_call: TRBJ1-1; v_call: TRBV9; cdr3_aa: CASTRDTHMNTEAFF; cdr3_nt: TGTGCCAGCACCCGGGACACCCACATGAACACTGAAGCTTTCTTT
clone_size: NA; d_call: NA; j_call: TRBJ1-1; v_call: TRBV16; cdr3_aa: CASSQLGTGNTEAFF; cdr3_nt: TGTGCCAGCAGCCAACTAGGAACAGGGAACACTGAAGCTTTCTTT
clone_size: NA; d_call: TRBD2; j_call: TRBJ2-1; v_call: TRBV6-4; cdr3_aa: CASSAIAGANNEQFF; cdr3_nt: TGTGCCAGCAGTGCCATAGCGGGAGCCAACAATGAGCAGTTCTTC
clone_size: NA; d_call: NA; j_call: TRBJ1-3; v_call: TRBV18; cdr3_aa: CASSPPGNTIYF; cdr3_nt: TGTGCCAGCTCACCACCCGGAAACACCATATATTTT
clone_size: many; d_call: NA; j_call: TRBJ2-3; v_call: TRBV13; cdr3_aa: CASSFYGSPTDTQYF; cdr3_nt: TGTGCCAGCAGCTTTTACGGGAGCCCCACAGATACGCAGTATTTT
clone_size: NA; d_call: TRBD1; j_call: TRBJ1-2; v_call: TRBV19; cdr3_aa: CASSLPGQGYGYTF; cdr3_nt: TGTGCCAGTAGTTTACCGGGACAGGGCTATGGCTACACCTTC
clone_size: NA; d_call: NA; j_call: TRBJ2-3; v_call: TRBV4-3; cdr3_aa: CASSQHNSDSTDTQYF; cdr3_nt: TGCGCCAGCAGCCAACACAACAGTGATAGCACAGATACGCAGTATTTT
clone_size: NA; d_call: NA; j_call: TRBJ2-2; v_call: TRBV7-9; cdr3_aa: CASSLATNTGELFF; cdr3_nt: TGTGCCAGCAGCTTAGCAACCAACACCGGGGAGCTGTTTTTT
clone_size: NA; d_call: NA; j_call: TRBJ2-3; v_call: TRBV18; cdr3_aa: CASSPRFGRGTDTQYF; cdr3_nt: TGTGCCAGCTCACCACGGTTCGGGAGAGGTACAGATACGCAGTATTTT
clone_size: NA; d_call: TRBD1; j_call: TRBJ2-7; v_call: TRBV5-1; cdr3_aa: CASSSVLGGQGTYEQYF; cdr3_nt: TGCGCCAGCAGCTCGGTGTTGGGGGGACAGGGGACCTACGAGCAGTACTTC
clone_size: NA; d_call: NA; j_call: TRBJ2-2; v_call: TRBV10-3; cdr3_aa: CAISGSNTGELFF; cdr3_nt: TGTGCCATCAGTGGGTCGAACACCGGGGAGCTGTTTTTT
clone_size: NA; d_call: TRBD1; j_call: TRBJ1-2; v_call: TRBV5-1; cdr3_aa: CASRTGTGSLVDYGYTF; cdr3_nt: TGCGCCAGCCGGACAGGGACAGGGTCACTTGTCGACTATGGCTACACCTTC
clone_size: once; d_call: TRBD2; j_call: TRBJ2-5; v_call: TRBV6-9; cdr3_aa: CASSPTDTRTSGRASETQYF; cdr3_nt: TGTGCCAGCAGCCCTACGGACACACGGACTAGCGGGAGGGCCTCAGAGACCCAGTACTTC
clone_size: NA; d_call: TRBD2; j_call: TRBJ2-1; v_call: TRBV7-7; cdr3_aa: CASSPGLAGNNEQFF; cdr3_nt: TGTGCCAGCAGCCCGGGACTAGCAGGAAACAATGAGCAGTTCTTC
clone_size: NA; d_call: NA; j_call: TRBJ2-1; v_call: TRBV10-3; cdr3_aa: CAIRKGRDSFGNEQFF; cdr3_nt: TGTGCCATCAGAAAGGGGCGGGACAGTTTTGGCAATGAGCAGTTCTTC
clone_size: once; d_call: TRBD1; j_call: TRBJ1-4; v_call: TRBV6-1; cdr3_aa: CASSEAGGGDEKLFF; cdr3_nt: TGTGCCAGCAGTGAAGCAGGGGGCGGGGATGAAAAACTGTTTTTT
clone_size: NA; d_call: NA; j_call: TRBJ2-7; v_call: TRBV28; cdr3_aa: CASSRSAPFHDEQYF; cdr3_nt: TGTGCCAGCAGCAGGAGCGCCCCCTTTCACGACGAGCAGTACTTC
clone_size: NA; d_call: NA; j_call: TRBJ2-7; v_call: TRBV11-2; cdr3_aa: CASSRIRSREQYF; cdr3_nt: TGTGCCAGCAGCCGCATTCGGTCTAGAGAGCAGTACTTC
clone_size: NA; d_call: NA; j_call: TRBJ2-3; v_call: TRBV28; cdr3_aa: CASSQPPGPLRTDTQYF; cdr3_nt: TGTGCCAGCAGTCAACCCCCGGGACCACTCCGCACAGATACGCAGTATTTT
clone_size: NA; d_call: NA; j_call: TRBJ1-2; v_call: TRBV19; cdr3_aa: CASRYTENYGYTF; cdr3_nt: TGTGCCAGTAGGTACACGGAAAACTATGGCTACACCTTC
clone_size: NA; d_call: NA; j_call: TRBJ1-6; v_call: TRBV18; cdr3_aa: CASSPVPRSPLHF; cdr3_nt: TGTGCCAGCTCACCGGTCCCGCGTTCTCCCCTCCACTTT
clone_size: NA; d_call: NA; j_call: TRBJ2-7; v_call: TRBV28; cdr3_aa: CASSRTYEQYF; cdr3_nt: TGTGCCAGCAGTCGGACCTACGAGCAGTACTTC
clone_size: NA; d_call: TRBD2; j_call: TRBJ2-6; v_call: TRBV19; cdr3_aa: CASSPVGLAGAEGANVLTF; cdr3_nt: TGTGCCAGTAGCCCGGTGGGGCTAGCGGGAGCGGAGGGGGCCAACGTCCTGACTTTC
clone_size: NA; d_call: NA; j_call: TRBJ1-2; v_call: TRBV5-6; cdr3_aa: CASSWGRLTNYGYTF; cdr3_nt: TGTGCCAGCAGCTGGGGACGTCTGACTAACTATGGCTACACCTTC
clone_size: NA; d_call: NA; j_call: TRBJ1-1; v_call: TRBV6-5; cdr3_aa: CASTNPRGRSEAFF; cdr3_nt: TGTGCCAGCACCAACCCTCGGGGGCGATCAGAAGCTTTCTTT
clone_size: NA; d_call: TRBD1; j_call: TRBJ2-7; v_call: TRBV7-7; cdr3_aa: CASSLRAGGFYEQYF; cdr3_nt: TGTGCTAGCAGCTTAAGGGCAGGGGGCTTCTACGAGCAGTACTTC
clone_size: NA; d_call: NA; j_call: TRBJ2-7; v_call: TRBV4-1; cdr3_aa: CASSQPNYEQYF; cdr3_nt: TGCGCCAGCAGCCAACCGAACTACGAGCAGTACTTC
clone_size: NA; d_call: NA; j_call: TRBJ2-1; v_call: TRBV11-3; cdr3_aa: CASSKDQEQFF; cdr3_nt: TGTGCCAGCAGCAAAGACCAGGAGCAGTTCTTC
clone_size: NA; d_call: TRBD2; j_call: TRBJ2-1; v_call: TRBV15; cdr3_aa: CATSTSGRASVYNEQFF; cdr3_nt: TGTGCCACCAGTACTAGCGGGAGAGCGAGCGTCTACAATGAGCAGTTCTTC
clone_size: once; d_call: TRBD1; j_call: TRBJ1-1; v_call: TRBV29-1; cdr3_aa: CSARGDSYTEAFF; cdr3_nt: TGCAGCGCCCGCGGGGACAGTTACACTGAAGCTTTCTTT